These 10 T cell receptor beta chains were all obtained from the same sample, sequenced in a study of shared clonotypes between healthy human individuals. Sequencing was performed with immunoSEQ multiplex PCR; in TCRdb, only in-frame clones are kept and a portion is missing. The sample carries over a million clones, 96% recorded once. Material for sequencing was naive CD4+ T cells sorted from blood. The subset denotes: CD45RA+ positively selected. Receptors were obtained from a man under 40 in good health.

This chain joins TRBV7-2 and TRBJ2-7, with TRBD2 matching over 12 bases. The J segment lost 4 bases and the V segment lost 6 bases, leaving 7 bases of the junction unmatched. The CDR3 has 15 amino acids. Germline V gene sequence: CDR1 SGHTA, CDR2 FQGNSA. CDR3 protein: CASRRTSGKEYEQYF. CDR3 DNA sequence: TGTGCCAGCAGGCGGACTAGCGGGAAGGAGTACGAGCAGTACTTC.

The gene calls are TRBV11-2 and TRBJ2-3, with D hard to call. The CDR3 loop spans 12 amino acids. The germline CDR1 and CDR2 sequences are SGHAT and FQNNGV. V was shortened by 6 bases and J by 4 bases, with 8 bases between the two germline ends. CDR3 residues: CASRRAADTQYF. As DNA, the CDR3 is TGTGCCAGCAGACGCGCGGCAGATACGCAGTATTTT.

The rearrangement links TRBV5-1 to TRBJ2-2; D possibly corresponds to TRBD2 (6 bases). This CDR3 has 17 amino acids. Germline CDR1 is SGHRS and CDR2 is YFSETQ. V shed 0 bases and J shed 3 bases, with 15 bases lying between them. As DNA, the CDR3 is TGCGCCAGCAGCTTGGCCCAAGGGAGGTTCGACACCGGGGAGCTGTTTTTT. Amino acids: CASSLAQGRFDTGELFF.

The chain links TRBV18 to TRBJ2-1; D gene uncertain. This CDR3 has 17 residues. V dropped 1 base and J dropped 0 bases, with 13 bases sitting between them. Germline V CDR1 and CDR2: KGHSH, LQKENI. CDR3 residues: CASSPLSGNPSYNEQFF. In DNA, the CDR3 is TGTGCCAGCTCACCACTATCAGGCAACCCCTCCTACAATGAGCAGTTCTTC.

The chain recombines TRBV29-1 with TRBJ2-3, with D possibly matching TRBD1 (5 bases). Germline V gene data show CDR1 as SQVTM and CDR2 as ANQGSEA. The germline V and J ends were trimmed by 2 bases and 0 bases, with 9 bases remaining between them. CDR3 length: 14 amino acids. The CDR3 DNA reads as TGCAGCGTTGAAATCCAGGGTAGCACAGATACGCAGTATTTT. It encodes CSVEIQGSTDTQYF.

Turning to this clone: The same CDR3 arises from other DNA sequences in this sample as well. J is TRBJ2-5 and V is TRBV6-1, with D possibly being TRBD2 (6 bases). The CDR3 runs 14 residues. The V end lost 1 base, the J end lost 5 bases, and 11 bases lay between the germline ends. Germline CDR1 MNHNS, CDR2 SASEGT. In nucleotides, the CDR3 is TGTGCCAGCAGTGAAGGTCTGGGGAGGGAGACCCAGTACTTC. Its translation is CASSEGLGRETQYF.

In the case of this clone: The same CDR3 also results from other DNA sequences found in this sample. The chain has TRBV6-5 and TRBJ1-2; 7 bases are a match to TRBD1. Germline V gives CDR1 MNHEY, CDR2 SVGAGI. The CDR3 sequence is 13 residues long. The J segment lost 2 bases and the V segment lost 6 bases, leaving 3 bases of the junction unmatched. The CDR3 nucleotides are TGTGCCAGCAGGCAGACAGGGAACTATGGCTACACCTTC. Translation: CASRQTGNYGYTF.

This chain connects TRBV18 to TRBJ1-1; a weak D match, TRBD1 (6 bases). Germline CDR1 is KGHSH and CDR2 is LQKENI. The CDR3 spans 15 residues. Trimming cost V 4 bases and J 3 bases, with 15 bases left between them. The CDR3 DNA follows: TGTGCCAGCTCACTAATGGACAGAGGGGACACTGAAGCTTTCTTT. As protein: CASSLMDRGDTEAFF.

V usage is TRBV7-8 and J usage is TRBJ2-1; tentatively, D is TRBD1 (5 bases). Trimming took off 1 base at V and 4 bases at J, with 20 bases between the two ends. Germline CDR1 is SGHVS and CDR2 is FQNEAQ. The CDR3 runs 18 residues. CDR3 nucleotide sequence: TGTGCCAGCAGCTTAGGGGTTTACTCAGCAGGGCCTTACAATGAGCAGTTCTTC. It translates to CASSLGVYSAGPYNEQFF.

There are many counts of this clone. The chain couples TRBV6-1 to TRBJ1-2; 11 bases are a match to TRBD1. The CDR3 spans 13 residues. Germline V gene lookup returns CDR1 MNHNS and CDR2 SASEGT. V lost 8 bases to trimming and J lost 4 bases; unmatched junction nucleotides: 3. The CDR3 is CASGDRGIYGYTF. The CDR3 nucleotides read TGTGCCAGCGGGGACAGGGGGATCTATGGCTACACCTTC.